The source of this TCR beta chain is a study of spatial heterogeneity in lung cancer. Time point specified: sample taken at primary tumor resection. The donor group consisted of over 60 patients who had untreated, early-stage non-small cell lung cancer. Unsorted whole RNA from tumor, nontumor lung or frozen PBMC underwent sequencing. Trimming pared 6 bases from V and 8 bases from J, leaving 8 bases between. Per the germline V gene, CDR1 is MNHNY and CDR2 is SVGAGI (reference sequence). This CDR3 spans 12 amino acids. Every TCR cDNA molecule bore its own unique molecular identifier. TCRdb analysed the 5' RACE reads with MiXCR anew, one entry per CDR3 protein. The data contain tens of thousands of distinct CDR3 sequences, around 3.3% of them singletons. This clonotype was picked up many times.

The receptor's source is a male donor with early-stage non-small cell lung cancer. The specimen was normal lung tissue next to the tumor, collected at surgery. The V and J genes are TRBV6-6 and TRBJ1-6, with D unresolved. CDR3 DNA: TGTGCCAGCAGACCCCCTTATTCACCCCTCCACTTT. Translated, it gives CASRPPYSPLHF.